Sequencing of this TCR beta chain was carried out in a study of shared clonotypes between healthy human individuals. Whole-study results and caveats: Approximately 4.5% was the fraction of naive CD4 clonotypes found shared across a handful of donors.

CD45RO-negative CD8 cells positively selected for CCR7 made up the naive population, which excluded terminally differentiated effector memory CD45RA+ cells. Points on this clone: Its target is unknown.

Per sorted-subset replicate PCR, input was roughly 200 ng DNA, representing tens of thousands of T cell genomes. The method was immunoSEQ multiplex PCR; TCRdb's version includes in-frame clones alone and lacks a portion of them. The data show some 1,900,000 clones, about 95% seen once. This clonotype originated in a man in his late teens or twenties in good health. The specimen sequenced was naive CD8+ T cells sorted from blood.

The CDR3 DNA is TGTGCCAGCAGTTCCCAATCGGATGGGGAAATCCCAGGGGCTTTCTTT. It specifies CASSSQSDGEIPGAFF. V gene TRBV28 combines with J gene TRBJ1-1; weak D call: TRBD1 (5 bases). The V gene's germline CDR1 is MDHEN and CDR2 SYDVKM. The CDR3 length is 16 residues. The V end lost 4 bases, the J end lost 11 bases, and 26 bases lay between the germline ends.